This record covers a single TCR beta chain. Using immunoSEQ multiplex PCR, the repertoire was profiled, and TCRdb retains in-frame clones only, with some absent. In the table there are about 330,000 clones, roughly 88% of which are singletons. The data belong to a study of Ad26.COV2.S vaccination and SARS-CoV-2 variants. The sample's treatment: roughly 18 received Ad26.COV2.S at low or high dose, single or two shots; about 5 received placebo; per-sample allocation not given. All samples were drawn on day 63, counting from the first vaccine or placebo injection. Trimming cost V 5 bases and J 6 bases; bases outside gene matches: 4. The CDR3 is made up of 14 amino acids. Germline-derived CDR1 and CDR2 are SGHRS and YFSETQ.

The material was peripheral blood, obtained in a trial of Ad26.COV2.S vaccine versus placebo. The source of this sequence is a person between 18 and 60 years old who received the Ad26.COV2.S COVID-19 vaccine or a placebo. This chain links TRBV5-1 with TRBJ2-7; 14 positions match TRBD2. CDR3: CASRGLAGVGEQYF. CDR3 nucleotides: TGCGCCAGCAGGGGACTAGCGGGGGTCGGCGAGCAGTACTTC. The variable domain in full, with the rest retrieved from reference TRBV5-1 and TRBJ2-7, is KAGVTQTPRYLIKTRGQQVTLSCSPISGHRSVSWYQQTPGQGLQFLFEYFSETQRNKGNFPGRFSGRQFSNSRSEMNVSTLELGDSALYLCASRGLAGVGEQYFGPGTRLTVT.